One sample yielded the 14 T cell receptor beta chains listed below, sequenced in a study of beta chain features in type 1 diabetes. Sequenced material consisted of expressed TCRB transcripts (all of the isolated RNA was reverse transcribed). Repertoires were generated with immunoSEQ multiplex PCR, while TCRdb's copy carries only in-frame clones and drops some. The table includes 300,000 to 450,000 clones, about 19% detected once. Sequenced sample: naive CD4+ T cells from blood. The receptors originated from a young woman in good health.

This clone occurred a few times. CDR3 protein: CAWTTGQGSTDTQYF. The CDR3 DNA is TGTGCCTGGACTACCGGACAGGGTAGCACAGATACGCAGTATTTT. The chain recombines TRBV30 with TRBJ2-3; 8 bases are shared with TRBD1. Germline V gene data show CDR1 as GTSNPN and CDR2 as SVGIG (reference sequence). The CDR3 sequence is 15 residues long. V was pared by 4 bases and J by 0 bases, with 6 bases of the junction left unmatched.

This clone has a handful of counts. The CDR3 nucleotides read TGTGCCAGCAGTCCCCGGCAGGATGGTTTGCAGTACTTC. This encodes CASSPRQDGLQYF. The chain combines TRBV6-5 with TRBJ2-7, with D uncertain. Trimming removed 5 bases from V and 9 bases from J, with 17 bases in between. This CDR3 contains 13 residues. Germline loops: CDR1 MNHEY, CDR2 SVGAGI.

This chain joins TRBV14 and TRBJ1-2, with TRBD1 identical over 7 bases. Germline CDR1 reads SGHDN; CDR2 reads FVKESK. This CDR3 is built from 13 residues. V was pared by 3 bases and J by 4 bases, with 2 bases of the junction left unmatched. The CDR3: CASSQGQSYGYTF. CDR3 sequence (DNA): TGTGCCAGCAGCCAGGGACAGAGCTATGGCTACACCTTC.

The gene calls are TRBV5-4 and TRBJ1-3; perhaps TRBD1 as D (6 bases). The germline V and J ends were trimmed by 1 base and 4 bases, with 9 bases remaining between them. The CDR3 runs 14 residues. Germline-derived CDR1 and CDR2 are SGHNT and YYREEE (reference sequence). The CDR3 region is CASSLYTGGNTIYF. The CDR3 DNA is TGTGCCAGCAGCTTGTACACAGGGGGAAACACCATATATTTT.

With respect to this clone: The identical CDR3 is also encoded by other nucleotide sequences in the sample. Here the CDR3 DNA reads TGTGCCAGCAGTCCTAGCGGGAGTTCCTACAATGAGCAGTTCTTC. It codes for CASSPSGSSYNEQFF. The rearrangement links TRBV7-2 to TRBJ2-1; 10 nucleotides line up with TRBD2. After removal of 6 bases from V and 1 base from J, the junction contained 3 bases not matched to a gene. The CDR3 is 15 amino acids. Germline lookup yields CDR1 SGHTA and CDR2 FQGNSA.

This clone was observed a handful of times. V gene TRBV7-3 combines with J gene TRBJ2-2; TRBD1 is a possible D gene (5 bases). The CDR3 covers 14 residues. Trimming cost V 1 base and J 3 bases, with 6 bases left between them. Germline V gene sequence: CDR1 SGHTA, CDR2 FQGTGA. The CDR3 DNA sequence: TGTGCCAGCAGCTTAAGCAGGGACACCGGGGAGCTGTTTTTT. Its translation is CASSLSRDTGELFF.

In this sample, this clone turned up a few times. This chain links TRBV28 with TRBJ2-4, with D possibly being TRBD1 (7 bases). V gave up 2 bases and J gave up 2 bases, with 19 bases separating them. This CDR3 region has 18 residues. CDR1 is MDHEN and CDR2 is SYDVKM in the germline V gene. The CDR3 bases are TGTGCCAGCAGTTTACCTTATCGGGAGACAGGGTCCAAAAACATTCAGTACTTC. Translation gives CASSLPYRETGSKNIQYF. The full variable domain, rest sourced from reference TRBV28 and TRBJ2-4, is DVKVTQSSRYLVKRTGEKVFLECVQDMDHENMFWYRQDPGLGLRLIYFSYDVKMKEKGDIPEGYSVSREKKERFSLILESASTNQTSMYLCASSLPYRETGSKNIQYFGAGTRLSVL.

The chain joins TRBV7-2 to TRBJ2-3, with 10 bases fitting TRBD1. This CDR3 has 13 amino acids. The germline gives CDR1 SGHTA, CDR2 FQGNSA. V dropped 8 bases and J dropped 3; count of bases not matched to a gene: 2. CDR3 nucleotides: TGTGCCAGCTCGGGACAGGGGACAGATACGCAGTATTTT. Translated: CASSGQGTDTQYF.

CDR3 DNA: TGTGCCAGCAGTTGGACCGGGACAGGGTCGTATGAGCAGTTCTTC. This encodes CASSWTGTGSYEQFF. The chain recombines TRBV13 with TRBJ2-1, with 9 bases fitting TRBD1. CDR1 PRHDT and CDR2 FYEKMQ come from the germline V gene (reference sequence). The CDR3 is made up of 15 amino acids. Unmatched junction bases numbered 11, after V lost 6 bases and J lost 8 bases.

This clone was counted a few times. The chain uses TRBV19 and TRBJ2-1; tentative D call: TRBD2 (5 bases). V was trimmed by 6 bases and J by 15 bases, leaving 15 bases between them. The V gene's germline CDR1 is LNHDA and CDR2 SQIVND (reference sequence). There are 11 residues in the CDR3. CDR3 protein: CASRGSSNSFF. The CDR3 nucleotides read TGTGCCAGTAGGGGGTCTAGCAATTCGTTCTTC. Together with reference TRBV19 and TRBJ2-1, the CDR3 gives the full variable domain: DGGITQSPKYLFRKEGQNVTLSCEQNLNHDAMYWYRQDPGQGLRLIYYSQIVNDFQKGDIAEGYSVSREKKESFPLTVTSAQKNPTAFYLCASRGSSNSFFGPGTRLTVL.

This clone has only a few counts. The chain carries TRBV29-1 and TRBJ1-2, with 10 bases fitting TRBD1. Germline assignment: CDR1 SQVTM and CDR2 ANQGSEA. With 4 bases clipped from V and 0 bases from J, the junction kept 5 bases outside the gene matches. The CDR3 is 15 amino acids. For the CDR3, the DNA is TGCAGCGTTGGGACAGGGGGTCGCCCTAACTATGGCTACACCTTC. Translated, it gives CSVGTGGRPNYGYTF.

The genes are TRBV5-1 and TRBJ1-3; D not resolved. The V gene's germline CDR1 is SGHRS and CDR2 YFSETQ. The CDR3 covers 14 residues. V lost 7 bases and J 3 bases, leaving 14 bases between the germline ends. This chain's CDR3 is CASSGSPDGNTIYF. CDR3 sequence (DNA): TGCGCCAGCTCGGGGAGCCCTGATGGAAACACCATATATTTT.

The chain links TRBV6-6 to TRBJ2-7; 13 nucleotides match TRBD2. J was trimmed by 5 bases and V by 6 bases; bases with no gene match: 10. The CDR3 covers 16 residues. Germline-derived CDR1 and CDR2 are MNHNY and SVGAGI (reference sequence). In DNA, the CDR3 is TGTGCCAGCAGCGAACCTCGGACTAGCGGGAGTAACGAGCAGTACTTC. Its protein product is CASSEPRTSGSNEQYF.

This chain connects TRBV18 to TRBJ2-3, with D possibly matching TRBD2 (6 bases). The CDR3 runs to 17 residues. V dropped 0 bases and J dropped 2 bases, with 15 bases sitting between them. Germline CDR1 reads KGHSH; CDR2 reads LQKENI. The CDR3 sequence is CASSPPSPQRVTDTQYF. The CDR3 nucleotides are TGTGCCAGCTCACCACCGAGTCCCCAGCGGGTCACAGATACGCAGTATTTT.